This T cell receptor beta chain was sequenced during a study of blood T cell repertoires in COVID-19. CDR3 length equals 15 residues. The germline gives CDR1 MNHEY, CDR2 SMNVEV (reference sequence). V was cut by 7 bases and J by 1 base, with 14 bases left in between. Clones were read by immunoSEQ multiplex PCR, and TCRdb kept only the in-frame ones, dropping some. Counted here are some 11,000 clones, about 90% occurring once; the ten biggest clones make up about a quarter. The sequence derives from a man younger than 45 with active or convalescent COVID-19. Sequenced sample: peripheral blood. The rearrangement links TRBV27 to TRBJ1-5; D might be TRBD1 (6 bases). CDR3 sequence reads: CASKPGTRSNQPQHF. The CDR3 DNA reads TGTGCCAGCAAACCCGGGACAAGAAGCAATCAGCCCCAGCATTTT.